This T cell receptor beta chain stems from a study of molecular identifiers for immune sequencing clone quantification. At the level of the study: Replicates involved a five-way split of RNA from 20,000 or 100,000 naive CD8 cells, with sequencing of four. General study findings and limits: Clones carrying above 20 RNA copies accounted for over 98% of effector molecules, under 1% in naive cells.

Each CDR3 protein gets one entry after TCRdb re-called the PCR reads with MiXCR. In the table there are 300,000 to 350,000 distinct CDR3 sequences, 20% to 25% of which are singletons. Trimming took 3 bases from V and 1 from J, leaving 9 bases between them. This CDR3 region has 14 residues. Germline CDR1 reads SEHNR; CDR2 reads FQNEAQ (reference sequence). This clonotype has only a few counts. Its matching antigen is unknown. The sample consisted of naive CD8+ T cells from blood, with Jurkat cell RNA spiked in. Subset specified: FACS-sorted CD8+CD4-CCR7+CD45RA+ naive T cells. This receptor was taken from a human donor in good health. Some libraries in this study had Jurkat cell RNA spiked in. The chain couples TRBV7-9 to TRBJ2-5, with a tentative D call TRBD1 (6 bases). Here the CDR3 DNA reads TGTGCCAGCAGCTTTGTAGGGGGCCAAGAGACCCAGTACTTC. This encodes CASSFVGGQETQYF. Supplemented by reference TRBV7-9 and TRBJ2-5, the full variable domain reads DTGVSQNPRHKITKRGQNVTFRCDPISEHNRLYWYRQTLGQGPEFLTYFQNEAQLEKSRLLSDRFSAERPKGSFSTLEIQRTEQGDSAMYLCASSFVGGQETQYFGPGTRLLVL.